These T cell receptor beta chains were read from a single sample in a study of blood T cell repertoires in COVID-19. Method: immunoSEQ multiplex PCR; TCRdb's copy keeps in-frame clones and lacks some. The sample has more than 150,000 clones; 85% to 90% are singletons. The sample consisted of peripheral blood. These receptors were collected from a woman between 18 and 30 years old who had recovered from COVID-19. CDR3s include the opening cysteine and the closing phenylalanine or tryptophan. D genes are given only for firm matches. Only part of the rows carry a size: once, few, many, or a class if the clone is expanded.

v_call,j_call,clone_size,d_call,cdr3_aa,cdr3_nt
TRBV12-5,TRBJ1-1,few,.,CASGLSARENTEAFF,TGTGCTAGTGGTTTATCCGCCAGGGAGAACACTGAAGCTTTCTTT
TRBV9,TRBJ1-5,.,TRBD1,CASSVTGVQPQHF,TGTGCCAGCAGCGTAACAGGGGTTCAGCCCCAGCATTTT
TRBV28,TRBJ1-1,.,TRBD1,CASSQSGTGNTEAFF,TGTGCCAGCAGCCAGTCCGGGACAGGGAACACTGAAGCTTTCTTT
TRBV19,TRBJ1-1,few,TRBD1,CASSGGTEAFF,TGTGCCAGTTCAGGGGGCACTGAAGCTTTCTTT
TRBV5-1,TRBJ1-1,.,.,CASSFDRRGSNTEAFF,TGCGCCAGCAGCTTTGACCGGAGGGGTTCTAACACTGAAGCTTTCTTT
TRBV5-1,TRBJ1-4,.,.,CASKNSPNEKLFF,TGCGCCAGCAAGAACAGCCCTAATGAAAAACTGTTTTTT
TRBV7-2,TRBJ1-4,.,.,CASSLQGEKLFF,TGTGCCAGCAGCTTGCAGGGAGAAAAACTGTTTTTT
TRBV5-1,TRBJ2-3,once,TRBD2,CASSTGLAGVPGLDTQYF,TGCGCCAGCAGCACGGGACTAGCGGGGGTCCCTGGGTTAGATACGCAGTATTTT
TRBV7-2,TRBJ1-1,.,.,CASSRRGQYTEAFF,TGTGCCAGCAGTCGTCGCGGACAGTACACTGAAGCTTTCTTT
TRBV24-1,TRBJ1-2,.,TRBD1,CATSDPGQGYGYTF,TGTGCCACCAGTGATCCGGGACAGGGCTATGGCTACACCTTC
TRBV9,TRBJ2-2,.,.,CASSVVGGANTGELFF,TGTGCCAGCAGCGTAGTAGGGGGGGCGAACACCGGGGAGCTGTTTTTT
TRBV6-5,TRBJ2-4,.,TRBD2,CASNPGGLAKNIQYF,TGTGCCAGCAACCCGGGGGGGTTAGCCAAAAACATTCAGTACTTC
TRBV12-3/TRBV12-4,TRBJ1-6,.,.,CASKGRGNSPLHF,TGTGCCAGCAAGGGCAGGGGAAACTCACCCCTCCACTTT
TRBV19,TRBJ1-2,.,.,CASSLGHRDYGYTF,TGTGCCAGTAGTTTGGGCCACAGAGACTATGGCTACACCTTC
TRBV14,TRBJ1-2,.,.,CASSQGSGKGYTF,TGTGCCAGCAGCCAGGGGAGCGGGAAGGGCTACACCTTC
TRBV20-1,TRBJ2-7,.,.,CSASGGPIYEQYF,TGCAGTGCTAGTGGGGGCCCCATCTACGAGCAGTACTTC